The clone carrying this TCR beta chain was found many times. This sample is part of a study of blood T cell repertoires in COVID-19. Germline V lookup: CDR1 LNHNV, CDR2 YYDKDF (reference sequence). J was trimmed by 1 base and V by 5 bases; bases with no gene match: 3. The CDR3 runs to 14 residues. Here immunoSEQ multiplex PCR was the method, and the copy in TCRdb shows in-frame clones only, minus some. The data contain approximately 240,000 clones, 84% of them seen just once; the ten biggest clones take up around 1.5%. This chain joins TRBV15 and TRBJ1-1; 8 bases fit TRBD1. The TCR originated in a woman in her 40s who had recovered from COVID-19. Sequenced: peripheral blood. CDR3 sequence: CATSHRGGNTEAFF. For the CDR3, the DNA is TGTGCCACCAGCCACAGGGGGGGGAACACTGAAGCTTTCTTT.